This T cell receptor (beta chain) was sequenced in a study of cytomegalovirus exposure and HLA in healthy donors. PCR amplification relied on 60 Vbeta primers (plus 13 Jbeta primers). Sequencing was performed with immunoSEQ multiplex PCR; in TCRdb, only in-frame clones are kept and a portion is missing. The profile covers 75,000 to 95,000 clones, with around 80% appearing a single time and about 4.5% taken by the ten largest. Germline-derived CDR1 and CDR2 are SGHNT and YYREEE (reference sequence). The CDR3 totals 15 residues. The gene calls are TRBV5-4 and TRBJ2-5; 8 bases agree with TRBD2. The tail of the sequence fits TRBJ2-7 better, so the J call may be wrong. This clonotype was obtained from a male donor in good health and CMV-seropositive. The sequenced sample was PBMCs. CDR3 DNA: TGTGCCAGCAGCTTGGCCGGGGGGGGAACTTACGAGCAGTACTTC. Protein sequence: CASSLAGGGTYEQYF.